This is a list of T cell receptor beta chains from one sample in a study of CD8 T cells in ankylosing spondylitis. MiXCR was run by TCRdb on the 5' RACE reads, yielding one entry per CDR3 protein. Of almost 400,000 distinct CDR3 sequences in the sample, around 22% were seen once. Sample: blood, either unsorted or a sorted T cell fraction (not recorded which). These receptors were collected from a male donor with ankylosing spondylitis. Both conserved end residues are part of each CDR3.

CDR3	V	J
CASSLSGDSRDTQYF	TRBV5-1	TRBJ2-3
CAGEERTSYNEQFF	TRBV2	TRBJ2-1
CASRPYRRPPYNEQFF	TRBV6-2/TRBV6-3	TRBJ2-1
CASSLDSYKNIQYF	TRBV5-6	TRBJ2-4
CASSAMGREISGELFF	TRBV7-2	TRBJ2-2
CASSSSSGNQPQHF	TRBV7-9	TRBJ1-5
CASSLAGGRGGETQYF	TRBV7-6	TRBJ2-5
CSVSPDFSGNTIYF	TRBV29-1	TRBJ1-3
CASSPHPESGLIF	TRBV6-1	TRBJ2-1
CATRAAGERNTGELFF	TRBV24-1	TRBJ2-2
CASSYTGTGANVLTF	TRBV5-1	TRBJ2-6
CASSLDLGSSYNEQFF	TRBV18	TRBJ2-1
CSAGRAYNEQFF	TRBV20-1	TRBJ2-1
CASSSGLAAHNEQFF	TRBV12-3/TRBV12-4	TRBJ2-1
CASLAGAAYEQYF	TRBV2	TRBJ2-7
CASSVGTSINEQFF	TRBV5-1	TRBJ2-1
CASSLVAGGYNEQFF	TRBV7-9	TRBJ2-1
CASPSADRAYNEQFF	TRBV27	TRBJ2-1
CASSPAGRGGPSDTQYF	TRBV2	TRBJ2-3
CATSKRLARENIQYF	TRBV15	TRBJ2-4
CASSDVGTEAFF	TRBV7-2	TRBJ1-1
CATSRVDVGLFF	TRBV15	TRBJ1-4
CASSQAYGANVLTF	TRBV3-1	TRBJ2-6
CVSSIRTNQETQYF	TRBV12-3/TRBV12-4	TRBJ2-5
CASTSQETQYF	TRBV12-3/TRBV12-4	TRBJ2-5
CASSLGGFAYEQYF	TRBV12-3/TRBV12-4	TRBJ2-7
CASSSGTPYSNQPQHF	TRBV7-8	TRBJ1-5
CASSLKYEQYF	TRBV7-8	TRBJ2-7
CSGMGGLGETQYF	TRBV29-1	TRBJ2-5
CSAPQSGDSYNEQFF	TRBV20-1	TRBJ2-1
CASISFSDTDTQYF	TRBV28	TRBJ2-3
CASSLGRIANTGELFF	TRBV5-1	TRBJ2-2
CASSYIAGEVNIQYF	TRBV6-5	TRBJ2-4
CASSPTGGFGQPQHF	TRBV2	TRBJ1-5
CASSPGIVNEQFF	TRBV5-1	TRBJ2-1
CASGLFGQGNSPLHF	TRBV12-5	TRBJ1-6
CASSLIGSGRTTSTDTQYF	TRBV5-1	TRBJ2-3
CASSEGQGIGYYGYTF	TRBV6-1	TRBJ1-2
CASSQDRTTGELFF	TRBV7-3	TRBJ2-2
CAIGTVYEQYF	TRBV28	TRBJ2-7
CASSLAPGLAYEQYF	TRBV7-2	TRBJ2-7
CASTQRGGSTDTQYF	TRBV2	TRBJ2-3
CASSLNPRGSTEAFF	TRBV11-1	TRBJ1-1
CASSLDPTLVSGELFF	TRBV5-1	TRBJ2-2
CASSYMGITEAFF	TRBV6-5	TRBJ1-1
CASSFLSGGSYNEQFF	TRBV5-6	TRBJ2-1
CASSLETSGRNNEQFF	TRBV3-1	TRBJ2-1
CASSLDRGRNYGYTF	TRBV5-6	TRBJ1-2
CASSRDNANTGELFF	TRBV6-1	TRBJ2-2